Each of the 10 T cell receptor beta chains below was sequenced from the same sample in a study of OX40 agonist ivuxolimab in advanced cancers. TCRdb's table, derived via immunoSEQ multiplex PCR, lists solely in-frame clones and lacks some. This sample has about 90,000 clones; roughly 91% occur once, and the top ten carry around 0.33%. The material was CD4+ or CD8+ T cells sorted from blood, obtained in a trial of the OX40 agonist ivuxolimab. Receptors were obtained from an adult with an advanced solid tumor such as melanoma, head and neck, liver or kidney cancer.

V usage is TRBV6-1 and J usage is TRBJ2-5; D is unclear. This CDR3 has 16 amino acids. Germline V gene data show CDR1 as MNHNS and CDR2 as SASEGT. V was shortened by 0 bases and J by 4 bases, with 15 bases between the two germline ends. Written as DNA, the CDR3 is TGTGCCAGCAGTGAAGCAAGGTGGGGAAGTCGAGAGACCCAGTACTTC. The encoded protein is CASSEARWGSRETQYF.

This rearrangement joins TRBV7-9 to TRBJ2-6; D is uncertain. CDR3 length: 14 residues. Germline lookup yields CDR1 SEHNR and CDR2 FQNEAQ (reference sequence). Trimming removed 3 bases from V and 3 bases from J, with 6 bases in between. CDR3 in amino acids: CASSLVGGANVLTF. The CDR3 DNA reads TGTGCCAGCAGCTTGGTAGGTGGGGCCAACGTCCTGACTTTC.

V gene TRBV15 combines with J gene TRBJ1-1, with no clear D. Trimming cost V 0 bases and J 1 base, with 9 bases left between them. CDR1 and CDR2 (germline): LNHNV, YYDKDF (reference sequence). The CDR3 has 15 amino acids. The DNA for the CDR3 is TGTGCCACCAGCAGAGATGGGCTCCGGAACACTGAAGCTTTCTTT. Translating gives CATSRDGLRNTEAFF.

The V and J genes are TRBV9 and TRBJ2-7; 9 bases align to TRBD1. This CDR3 has 15 amino acids. In germline, CDR1 is SGDLS, CDR2 YYNGEE. Unmatched junction bases numbered 11, after V lost 4 bases and J lost 6 bases. As DNA, the CDR3 is TGTGCCAGCAGCCTGCGGGACAGGGATAATCTCGAGCAGTACTTC. As protein: CASSLRDRDNLEQYF.

V usage is TRBV18 and J usage is TRBJ2-2; the D is unclear. The CDR3 runs to 13 residues. CDR1 is KGHSH, CDR2 LQKENI, per germline. Trimming took off 1 base at V and 4 bases at J, with 4 bases between the two ends. This chain's CDR3 is CASSPLITGELFF. CDR3 bases: TGTGCCAGCTCACCACTTATCACCGGGGAGCTGTTTTTT.

The chain uses TRBV7-9 and TRBJ2-5; 7 bases line up with TRBD2. The CDR3 is 15 amino acids. Germline V lookup: CDR1 SEHNR, CDR2 FQNEAQ (reference sequence). Trimming cost V 1 base and J 1 base; bases outside gene matches: 3. The CDR3 coding sequence is TGTGCCAGCAGCTTAGGGGGGGGGTCCCAAGAGACCCAGTACTTC. Amino acid sequence: CASSLGGGSQETQYF.

V usage is TRBV14 and J usage is TRBJ2-3; D is undetermined. Trimming took off 3 bases at V and 6 bases at J, with 10 bases between the two ends. CDR3 length equals 13 residues. Germline values: CDR1 SGHDN, CDR2 FVKESK. The CDR3 region has the DNA TGTGCCAGCAGCCAGACCCGGTTCGATACGCAGTATTTT. The encoded protein is CASSQTRFDTQYF.

The rearrangement links TRBV6-1 to TRBJ2-1; 7 bases map to TRBD1. The CDR3 covers 18 residues. CDR1 and CDR2 from the germline V gene are MNHNS and SASEGT. The V segment lost 4 bases and the J segment 3 bases; nucleotides outside the gene matches: 15. The CDR3 loop reads CASSGLYIRGQNYNEQFF. CDR3 nucleotide sequence: TGTGCCAGCAGTGGACTTTATATTAGGGGACAGAACTACAATGAGCAGTTCTTC.

The chain joins TRBV4-1 to TRBJ2-2; the D gene is possibly TRBD2 (5 bases). Trimming pared 0 bases from V and 7 bases from J, leaving 12 bases between. Germline V gene sequence: CDR1 MGHRA, CDR2 YSYEKL. This CDR3 comprises 15 residues. The CDR3 bases are TGCGCCAGCAGCCAAGATTCAAGCGGTGGCGGGGAGCTGTTTTTT. Protein: CASSQDSSGGGELFF.

The chain carries TRBV7-9 and TRBJ2-2, with TRBD2 identical over 9 bases. The ends lost 5 bases at V and 0 bases at J; junction bases unmatched: 13. Germline V gene data show CDR1 as SEHNR and CDR2 as FQNEAQ (reference sequence). The CDR3 is 19 residues long. DNA for the CDR3: TGTGCCAGCAGCCGGGGCTTAGCGGGGGTAGGCTCGAACACCGGGGAGCTGTTTTTT. This encodes CASSRGLAGVGSNTGELFF.